Listed below are T cell receptor beta chains from one sample, sequenced in a study of cytomegalovirus exposure and HLA in healthy donors. TCRdb's copy holds only in-frame clones and misses some; the assay was immunoSEQ multiplex PCR. The data hold about 130,000 clones, with about 80% observed a single time. Sequenced sample: PBMCs. All receptors come from a man in his forties in good health and CMV-seronegative. Both conserved end residues are part of each CDR3. The D gene is left open where the match is weak. Not every row has a clone size; where given, it reads once, few, many or a size class.

D,V,size,J,DNA,CDR3
TRBD2,TRBV30,.,TRBJ2-5,TGTGCCTGGAGTACAGGACTAGCGGGAGGCACAGAGACCCAGTACTTC,CAWSTGLAGGTETQYF
.,TRBV11-2,.,TRBJ1-3,TGTGCCAGCAGCCTAGGTAGCTCTGGAAACACCATATATTTT,CASSLGSSGNTIYF
TRBD2,TRBV5-6,.,TRBJ2-1,TGTGCCAGCACCCCTAGGAGACTAGCGGGAGTGTCGGGCTACAATGAGCAGTTCTTC,CASTPRRLAGVSGYNEQFF
TRBD1,TRBV6-5,.,TRBJ1-2,TGTGCCAGCAGTCAACAGGGGCTCGGGGACTATGGCTACACCTTC,CASSQQGLGDYGYTF
.,TRBV4-1,.,TRBJ1-1,TGCGCCAGCAGCCAGACAGCAGAGAACACTGAAGCTTTCTTT,CASSQTAENTEAFF
.,TRBV28,.,TRBJ1-3,TGTGCCAGCAGTTTGGACACGGTGGACACTGGAAACACCATATATTTT,CASSLDTVDTGNTIYF
.,TRBV7-9,.,TRBJ2-5,TGTGCCAGCAGCTCTTCGGCGACAGCTGAAGAGACCCAGTACTTC,CASSSSATAEETQYF
.,TRBV7-9,.,TRBJ1-2,TGTTCCAGCAGCTTCCGCAGCTATGGCTACACCTTC,CSSSFRSYGYTF
TRBD1,TRBV29-1,.,TRBJ2-3,TGCAGCGACCGACAGGGGGGCACAGATACGCAGTATTTT,CSDRQGGTDTQYF
.,TRBV7-7,.,TRBJ2-7,TGTGCCAGCAGCTTCACAGGGTCGTCCTACGAGCAGTACTTC,CASSFTGSSYEQYF
.,TRBV13,.,TRBJ2-4,TGTGCCAGCAGCTTCAGGACAGACAAAAACATTCAGTACTTC,CASSFRTDKNIQYF
.,TRBV2,.,TRBJ1-1,TGTGCCAGCATCGCGGACAGCCAAAAACCTTCCGGAACTTTCTTT,CASIADSQKPSGTFF
.,TRBV13,.,TRBJ2-7,TGTGCCAGCAGCGTAACCCGGGGGGCCACCTACGAGCAGTACTTC,CASSVTRGATYEQYF
.,TRBV7-2,.,TRBJ1-1,TGTGCCAGCAGCCCCCCTCCCAAGCTAGGGGTGAACACTGAAGCTTTCTTT,CASSPPPKLGVNTEAFF
TRBD2,TRBV9,.,TRBJ2-5,TGTGCCAGTAGCGCGGCTAGCGGGAGGGCGAAAGAGACCCAGTACTTC,CASSAASGRAKETQYF
.,TRBV7-9,.,TRBJ1-6,TGTGCCAGCAGCTTAGGGGCGTATAATTCACCCCTCCACTTT,CASSLGAYNSPLHF
TRBD1,TRBV30,.,TRBJ2-1,TGTGCCTGGAGTAGGGGCGGGACAGGGGGCAGTGAGCAGTTCTTC,CAWSRGGTGGSEQFF
TRBD2,TRBV7-2,few,TRBJ2-5,TGTGCCAGCAGCTTAGGGGGGGGCCAAGAGACCCAGTACTTC,CASSLGGGQETQYF
.,TRBV6-6,.,TRBJ1-4,TGTGCCAGCGACCCCGGGGGGACTGGGAAACTGTTTTTT,CASDPGGTGKLFF
.,TRBV6-1,.,TRBJ1-1,TGTGCCAGCAATATCGGGGGGCTCACTGAAGCTTTCTTT,CASNIGGLTEAFF
TRBD1,TRBV28,once,TRBJ1-1,TGTGCCAGCAGTCTAATGGGGACAGGTGTATTGAGCACTGAAGCTTTCTTT,CASSLMGTGVLSTEAFF
.,TRBV6-5,.,TRBJ2-5,TGTGCCAGCATGGGGCCTCAAGAGACCCAGTACTTC,CASMGPQETQYF
TRBD1,TRBV4-1,.,TRBJ2-5,TGCGCCAGCAGCCAAGTATTCCGGGACAGGGGGCATGAGACCCAGTACTTC,CASSQVFRDRGHETQYF
.,TRBV6-5,.,TRBJ1-1,TGTGCCAGCAGTTTCACAGGGAAGGCCACTGAAGCTTTCTTT,CASSFTGKATEAFF
TRBD2,TRBV2,once,TRBJ2-3,TGTGCCAGCAGTTGGACTAGCGGTAACACAGATACGCAGTATTTT,CASSWTSGNTDTQYF
.,TRBV11-2,.,TRBJ1-2,TGTGCCAGCAGCCGGGCACAGGGCTACTATGGCTACACCTTC,CASSRAQGYYGYTF
.,TRBV7-3,few,TRBJ1-1,TGTGCCAGCAGCGATACAGGGAACACTGAAGCTTTCTTT,CASSDTGNTEAFF
.,TRBV10-3,.,TRBJ2-2,TGTGCCGTATACAGGAACACCGGGGAGCTGTTTTTT,CAVYRNTGELFF
.,TRBV4-1,once,TRBJ2-7,TGCGCCAGCAGCCAAGGGGACACGCTAATGACCTACGAGCAGTACTTC,CASSQGDTLMTYEQYF